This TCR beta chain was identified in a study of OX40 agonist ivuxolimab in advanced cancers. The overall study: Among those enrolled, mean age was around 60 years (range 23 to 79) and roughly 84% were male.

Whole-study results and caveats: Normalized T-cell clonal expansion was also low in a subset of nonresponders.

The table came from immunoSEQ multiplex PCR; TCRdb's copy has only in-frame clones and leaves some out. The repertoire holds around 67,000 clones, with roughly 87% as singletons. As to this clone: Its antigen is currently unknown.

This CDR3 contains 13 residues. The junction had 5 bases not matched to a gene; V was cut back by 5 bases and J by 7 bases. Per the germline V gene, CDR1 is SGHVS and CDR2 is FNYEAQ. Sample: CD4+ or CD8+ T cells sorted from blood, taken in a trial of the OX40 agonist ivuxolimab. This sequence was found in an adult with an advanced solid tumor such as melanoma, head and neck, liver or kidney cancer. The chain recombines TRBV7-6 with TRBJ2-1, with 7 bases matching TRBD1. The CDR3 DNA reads TGTGCCAGCAGCCCGGGACAGAGAAATGAGCAGTTCTTC. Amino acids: CASSPGQRNEQFF.